These 5 T cell receptor beta chains originate from one sample sequenced in a study of T cell repertoires in cytomegalovirus infection. TCRdb recomputed calls from the reads with MiXCR, one row per CDR3 protein. The sample holds 400,000 or so distinct CDR3 sequences, over 15% seen once. Sample: PBMCs. All receptors derive from a human donor in good health (CMV status not recorded). Some clones in this sample may be carry-over from other donors' samples.

This clonotype occurred many times. The CDR3 region is CASTQSSYEQYF. The CDR3 region has the DNA TGTGCCAGCACCCAGTCTTCCTACGAGCAGTACTTC. The chain links TRBV28 to TRBJ2-7; D remains ambiguous. The V gene's germline CDR1 is MDHEN and CDR2 SYDVKM. The V and J ends lost 7 bases and 1 base respectively, with 8 bases between them. The length of the CDR3 is 12 residues.

The genes are TRBV6-2 or TRBV6-3 and TRBJ2-5; 8 bases are a match to TRBD1. This CDR3 region has 17 residues. CDR1 is MNHEY and CDR2 is SVGEGT in the germline V gene. V shed 0 bases and J 5 bases; nucleotides not matched to a gene: 11. The CDR3 region has the DNA TGTGCCAGCAGTTACTCGACGGGACGTACAGGGGGGGAGACCCAGTACTTC. It codes for CASSYSTGRTGGETQYF.

Ten or more counts support this clonotype. V is TRBV11-2 and J is TRBJ2-7; 10 nucleotides agree with TRBD1. CDR1 is SGHAT, CDR2 FQNNGV, per germline. The CDR3 loop spans 16 amino acids. V was pared by 0 bases and J by 6 bases, with 8 bases of the junction left unmatched. This CDR3 reads CASSLERQGAPGEQYF. The CDR3 DNA follows: TGTGCCAGCAGCTTAGAACGACAGGGGGCCCCCGGCGAGCAGTACTTC.

This chain uses TRBV20-1 with TRBJ2-3; 8 nucleotides align to TRBD1. Trimming removed 7 bases from V and 1 base from J; junction bases left unmatched: 4. The germline V gene encodes CDR1 DFQATT and CDR2 SNEGSKA (reference sequence). This CDR3 has 13 amino acids. CDR3 DNA sequence: TGCAGTGACGCGGGACAGGGCACAGATACGCAGTATTTT. Its protein is CSDAGQGTDTQYF.

Turning to this clonotype: Being one base from a much bigger clone, this may be a read error. V gene TRBV7-2 combines with J gene TRBJ2-7, with D maybe TRBD1 (5 bases). The germline V and J ends were trimmed by 5 bases and 3 bases, with 17 bases remaining between them. This CDR3 spans 15 amino acids. Germline lookup yields CDR1 SGHTA and CDR2 FQGNSA. The CDR3 region is CASSATVTDIYEQYF. The CDR3 DNA reads as TGTGCCAGCAGCGCTACCGTGACAGACATCTACGAGCAGTACTTC.